The entry that follows covers one T cell receptor (beta chain) sequence. The antigen is not known. This record belongs to a study of blood T cells in healthy people across ages. General observations from the study: Donors of long life had a larger count of naive CD4+ cells and greater diversity than aged donors.

Germline V gene data show CDR1 as SGHRS and CDR2 as YFSETQ. This CDR3 is 17 amino acids long. V gave up 3 bases and J gave up 1 base; unmatched junction bases: 5. No fewer than 5.5 micrograms of total RNA were isolated from every sample. Next came a second PCR, run for about 6 to 11 cycles, which used a sample-barcoded 5' primer along with a J-beta primer mix. TCRdb re-called the 5' RACE reads through MiXCR, storing one row per CDR3 protein. The table shows 790,000 or so distinct CDR3 sequences, with around 50% occurring only once. The receptor was derived from a man of 80 years or more in good health. Sequences were obtained from blood. V usage is TRBV5-1 and J usage is TRBJ2-1, with 12 bases that match TRBD2. CDR3 DNA sequence: TGCGCCAGCAGCTCCGGACTAGCGGGACGGTCCTACAATGAGCAGTTCTTC. Residues: CASSSGLAGRSYNEQFF.